The clone carrying this TCR beta chain was detected only once. TCRdb's copy holds only in-frame clones and misses some; the assay was immunoSEQ multiplex PCR. The repertoire holds 350,000 to 450,000 clones, approximately 81% seen once, with 3.3% in the top ten. The CDR3 contains 17 residues. The V gene lost 3 bases and the J gene lost 1 base, with 13 bases spanning the gap. CDR1 is LGHDT, CDR2 YNNKEL, per germline (reference sequence). Treatment denoted: 15 to 20 received Ad26.COV2.S at low or high dose, single or two shots; several received placebo; per-sample allocation not given. Sampling was performed 63 days after the first vaccine or placebo injection. Boston hosted the donor, who was an adult aged 18-55 years. The data originate from a study of Ad26.COV2.S vaccination and SARS-CoV-2 variants.

The V and J genes are TRBV3-1 (or the pseudogene TRBV3-2) and TRBJ2-6, with a possible D match to TRBD2 (6 bases). The starting material was peripheral blood, obtained in a trial of Ad26.COV2.S vaccine versus placebo. The sequence was obtained from a person between 18 and 60 years old who received the Ad26.COV2.S COVID-19 vaccine or a placebo. In nucleotides, the CDR3 is TGTGCCAGCAGCCATCGAATACTAGCTTCTGGGGCCAACGTCCTGACTTTC. Translated, it gives CASSHRILASGANVLTF.